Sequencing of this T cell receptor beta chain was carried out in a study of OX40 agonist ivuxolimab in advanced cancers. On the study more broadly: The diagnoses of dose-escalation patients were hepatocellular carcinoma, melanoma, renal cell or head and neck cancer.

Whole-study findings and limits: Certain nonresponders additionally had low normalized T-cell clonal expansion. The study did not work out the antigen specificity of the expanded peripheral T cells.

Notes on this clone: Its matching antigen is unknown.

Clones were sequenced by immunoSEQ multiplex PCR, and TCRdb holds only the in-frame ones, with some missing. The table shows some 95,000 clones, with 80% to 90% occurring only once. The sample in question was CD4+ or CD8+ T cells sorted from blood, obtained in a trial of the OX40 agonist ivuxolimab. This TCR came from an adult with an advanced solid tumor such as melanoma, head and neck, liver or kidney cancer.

CDR3 nucleotides: TGTGCCAGTAGTGAGGCGTTTACCTACAATGAGCAGTTCTTC. It is translated as CASSEAFTYNEQFF. The chain is built from TRBV19 and TRBJ2-1; D ambiguous. The V end lost 5 bases, the J end lost 2 bases, and 10 bases lay between the germline ends. CDR1 and CDR2 from the germline V gene are LNHDA and SQIVND (reference sequence). The CDR3 is 14 amino acids.